A single sample is the source of the 18 T cell receptor beta chains below, sequenced in a study of cytomegalovirus exposure and HLA in healthy donors. Primers included in the PCR were 60 Vbeta and 13 Jbeta primers. Clones were sequenced by immunoSEQ multiplex PCR, and TCRdb holds only the in-frame ones, with some missing. The sample shows about 140,000 clones, approximately 71% of them seen only once. Material for sequencing was PBMCs. These receptors were collected from a man between 18 and 35 years old in good health and CMV-seropositive.

The chain uses TRBV9 and TRBJ1-5; D possibly corresponds to TRBD1 (5 bases). Per the germline V gene, CDR1 is SGDLS and CDR2 is YYNGEE. CDR3 length: 14 residues. V dropped 3 bases and J dropped 6 bases, with 13 bases sitting between them. The CDR3 DNA reads as TGTGCCAGCAGCGCCACAGGAATGAGTCAGCCCCAGCATTTT. Its protein product is CASSATGMSQPQHF.

This chain joins TRBV9 and TRBJ1-1; tentative D call: TRBD1 (6 bases). CDR1 is SGDLS, CDR2 YYNGEE, per germline. The CDR3 length is 17 residues. Between the trimmed V and J ends, which lost 4 bases and 6 bases, there was a span of 25 bases. The CDR3 DNA follows: TGTGCCAGCAGCTCTGTCTCCGGGACACTACGGTACGCTGAAGCTTTCTTT. It is translated as CASSSVSGTLRYAEAFF.

V usage is TRBV28 and J usage is TRBJ2-6, with 11 bases lining up with TRBD2. J gave up 0 bases and V 1 base, and 11 bases lay outside the gene matches. The CDR3 totals 21 residues. Germline V lookup: CDR1 MDHEN, CDR2 SYDVKM. CDR3 DNA: TGTGCCAGCAGTTTATCGGGACTAGCGGCAGCGAAGAGCTCTGGGGCCAACGTCCTGACTTTC. The encoded protein is CASSLSGLAAAKSSGANVLTF.

V is TRBV4-1 and J is TRBJ1-1; D ambiguous. Trimming shortened V by 2 bases and J by 2 bases, and 24 bases separated the two germline ends. Germline CDR1 is MGHRA and CDR2 is YSYEKL. This CDR3 region has 19 residues. The CDR3 nucleotides are TGCGCCAGCAGCCAAAACCCCTCCTTGGGCGGGGATGTTAACACTGAAGCTTTCTTT. Amino acid sequence: CASSQNPSLGGDVNTEAFF.

The rearrangement joins TRBV6-5 to TRBJ1-3, with D possibly TRBD1 on 6 matching bases. Deletions cut 7 bases from V and 3 bases from J, with 13 bases between. Germline CDR1 is MNHEY and CDR2 is SVGAGI. The CDR3 length is 14 residues. The CDR3, as DNA: TGTGCCAGCAAACGAGGGGGTGATGGAAACACCATATATTTT. It translates to CASKRGGDGNTIYF.

The genes are TRBV7-3 and TRBJ2-3, with 9 nucleotides matching TRBD2. V lost 0 bases and J lost 6; bases outside the gene matches: 4. Germline V gene sequence: CDR1 SGHTA, CDR2 FQGTGA. CDR3 length: 15 residues. In nucleotides, the CDR3 is TGTGCCAGCAGCTTAACGGGACTAGCTACTGATACGCAGTATTTT. This encodes CASSLTGLATDTQYF.

The chain combines TRBV20-1 with TRBJ1-2, with D uncertain. Trimming removed 2 bases at V and 5 bases at J, with 3 bases between. The CDR3 is 10 amino acids. Per germline, CDR1 DFQATT and CDR2 SNEGSKA (reference sequence). The CDR3 DNA reads TGCAGTGCTAGACTTTATGGCTACACCTTC. It translates to CSARLYGYTF.

The CDR3 loop reads CASSLNPSGRASYNEQFF. The CDR3 bases are TGTGCCAGCAGCTTGAACCCTAGCGGGAGGGCGAGCTACAATGAGCAGTTCTTC. The chain is built from TRBV5-6 and TRBJ2-1, with 12 nucleotides matching TRBD2. CDR1 is SGHDT, CDR2 YYEEEE, per germline. There are 18 residues in the CDR3. V lost 1 base and J lost 3; bases outside the gene matches: 8.

This clone turned up a few times. This rearrangement joins TRBV5-8 to TRBJ2-7; 10 bases are shared with TRBD1. The length of the CDR3 is 16 residues. In germline, CDR1 is SGHTS, CDR2 YDEGEE. Trimming at V came to 4 bases and at J to 3 bases, leaving 10 bases not matched to a gene. CDR3 protein: CASSRTGGQGYYEQYF. The CDR3 nucleotides are TGTGCCAGCAGCCGTACAGGGGGACAGGGGTACTACGAGCAGTACTTC.

The chain carries TRBV5-6 and TRBJ1-5; D uncertain. The ends were cut back, 0 bases at V and 0 bases at J, with 7 bases in the middle. CDR3 size: 15 residues. CDR1 is SGHDT, CDR2 YYEEEE, per germline. The CDR3 loop reads CASSLARYSNQPQHF. Written as DNA, the CDR3 is TGTGCCAGCAGCTTGGCCCGTTATAGCAATCAGCCCCAGCATTTT.

V and J are TRBV5-1 and TRBJ1-6; no reliable D call. CDR3 length: 14 amino acids. Trimming removed 3 bases from V and 7 bases from J, with 11 bases in between. Per the germline V gene, CDR1 is SGHRS and CDR2 is YFSETQ. The CDR3 coding sequence is TGCGCCAGCAGCTATGACATTATGAATTCACCCCTCCACTTT. This gives the protein CASSYDIMNSPLHF.

This clone was seen more than once but under ten times. The gene calls are TRBV5-1 and TRBJ2-5; no clear D gene. Germline V CDR1 and CDR2: SGHRS, YFSETQ. This CDR3 has 14 residues. V lost 2 bases and J lost 1, with 9 bases in between. The CDR3: CASSFRLLQETQYF. The DNA for the CDR3 is TGCGCCAGCAGCTTCCGACTGCTCCAAGAGACCCAGTACTTC.

The gene calls are TRBV27 and TRBJ2-1, with D tentatively TRBD1 (6 bases). This CDR3 region has 17 residues. Trimming stripped 2 bases from V and 0 bases from J, with 14 bases between. Germline assignment: CDR1 MNHEY and CDR2 SMNVEV (reference sequence). DNA for the CDR3: TGTGCCAGCAGTTTACGTCGACAGGCCAGCTCCTACAATGAGCAGTTCTTC. Its translation: CASSLRRQASSYNEQFF.

The chain recombines TRBV18 with TRBJ2-3, with 8 bases lining up with TRBD2. The trim removed 3 bases at V and 0 bases at J, leaving 5 bases unmatched. This CDR3 comprises 16 residues. The germline V gene encodes CDR1 KGHSH and CDR2 LQKENI. As DNA, the CDR3 is TGTGCCAGCTCACCCGGACTAGCCTCTAGCACAGATACGCAGTATTTT. The encoded protein is CASSPGLASSTDTQYF.

In this sample, this clone turned up a few times. The chain recombines TRBV9 with TRBJ2-7, with D perhaps matching TRBD1 (7 bases). Germline CDR1 is SGDLS and CDR2 is YYNGEE. This CDR3 has 15 amino acids. V dropped 2 bases and J dropped 3 bases, with 15 bases sitting between them. CDR3 in amino acids: CASSVGAGQFYEQYF. In nucleotides, the CDR3 is TGTGCCAGCAGCGTCGGGGCGGGACAGTTCTACGAGCAGTACTTC.

This sequence joins TRBV6-5 and TRBJ1-1, with D tentatively TRBD1 (5 bases). The germline V gene encodes CDR1 MNHEY and CDR2 SVGAGI. V lost 6 bases and J 4 bases, leaving 12 bases between the germline ends. The CDR3 is 13 residues long. CDR3 sequence reads: CASRFLGGTEAFF. CDR3 in DNA: TGTGCCAGCAGGTTCCTGGGGGGCACTGAAGCTTTCTTT.

This clone has only a few counts. CDR3 DNA: TGTGCCAGCAGTTTCCCGGATGAGCAGTTCTTC. It encodes CASSFPDEQFF. The V and J genes are TRBV28 and TRBJ2-1, with no clear D. Germline CDR1 is MDHEN and CDR2 is SYDVKM. V was trimmed by 3 bases and J by 8 bases, leaving 5 bases between them. This CDR3 is 11 amino acids long.

This chain links TRBV28 with TRBJ2-2; D is ambiguous. Between the trimmed V and J ends, which lost 5 bases and 2 bases, there was a span of 15 bases. The CDR3 extends over 16 amino acids. Germline V gives CDR1 MDHEN, CDR2 SYDVKM. CDR3 sequence reads: CASSTSGSINTGELFF. DNA for the CDR3: TGTGCCAGCAGTACATCCGGGTCGATAAACACCGGGGAGCTGTTTTTT.